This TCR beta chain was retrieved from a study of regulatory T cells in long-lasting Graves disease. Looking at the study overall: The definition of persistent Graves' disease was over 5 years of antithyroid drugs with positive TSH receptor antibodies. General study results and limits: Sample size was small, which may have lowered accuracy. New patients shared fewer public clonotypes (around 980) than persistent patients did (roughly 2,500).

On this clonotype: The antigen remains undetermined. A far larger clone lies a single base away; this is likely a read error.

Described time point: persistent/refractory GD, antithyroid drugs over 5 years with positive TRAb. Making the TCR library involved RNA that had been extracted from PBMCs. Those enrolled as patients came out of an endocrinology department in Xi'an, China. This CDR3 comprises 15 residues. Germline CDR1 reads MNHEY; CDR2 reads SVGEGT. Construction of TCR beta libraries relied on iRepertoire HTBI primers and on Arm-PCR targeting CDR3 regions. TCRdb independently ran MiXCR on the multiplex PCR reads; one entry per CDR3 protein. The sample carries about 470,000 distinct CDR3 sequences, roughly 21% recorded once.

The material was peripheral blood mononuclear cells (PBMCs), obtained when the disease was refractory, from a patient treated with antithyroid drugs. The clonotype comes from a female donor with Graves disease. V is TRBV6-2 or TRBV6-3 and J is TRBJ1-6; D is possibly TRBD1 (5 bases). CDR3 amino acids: CASSPRDGHNSPPHF. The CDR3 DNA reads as TGTGCCAGCAGTCCCCGGGACGGCCATAATTCACCCCCCCACTTT.